The entry below gives a single T cell receptor (beta chain) sequence along with its context. The CDR3 is made up of 12 amino acids. V was cut by 2 bases and J by 6 bases, with 7 bases left in between. Germline lookup yields CDR1 SGHVS and CDR2 FNYEAQ. Sequenced by immunoSEQ multiplex PCR; TCRdb stores in-frame clones only, minus some. The sample yields approximately 210,000 clones, 80% to 90% seen once. The sample originates from a study of blood T cell repertoires in COVID-19. The sequencing sample was made of PBMCs or T cells enriched from blood (not recorded which). The sequence came from a woman aged 18-29 years who had recovered from COVID-19. The gene calls are TRBV7-6 and TRBJ2-5; D unclear. CDR3 in DNA: TGTGCCAGCAGCTTAATCCCTCAGACCCAGTACTTC. This gives the protein CASSLIPQTQYF.